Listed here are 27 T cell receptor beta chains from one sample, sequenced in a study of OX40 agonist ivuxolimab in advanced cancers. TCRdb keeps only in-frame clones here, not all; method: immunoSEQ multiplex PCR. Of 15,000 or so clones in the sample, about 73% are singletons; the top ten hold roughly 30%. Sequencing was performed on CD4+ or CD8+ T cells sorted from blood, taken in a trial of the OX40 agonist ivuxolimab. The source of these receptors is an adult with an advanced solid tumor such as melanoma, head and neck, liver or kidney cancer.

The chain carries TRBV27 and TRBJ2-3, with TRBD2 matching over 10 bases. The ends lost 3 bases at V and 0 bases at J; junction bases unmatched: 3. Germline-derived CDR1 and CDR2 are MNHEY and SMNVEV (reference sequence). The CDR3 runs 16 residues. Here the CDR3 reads CASSFPTSGSTDTQYF. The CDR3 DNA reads TGTGCCAGCAGTTTTCCGACTAGCGGGAGCACAGATACGCAGTATTTT.

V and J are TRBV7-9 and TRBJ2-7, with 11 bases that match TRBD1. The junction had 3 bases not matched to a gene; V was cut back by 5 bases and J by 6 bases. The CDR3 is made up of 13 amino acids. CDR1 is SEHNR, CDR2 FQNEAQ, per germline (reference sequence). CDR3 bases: TGTGCCAGCAGCCGGACAGGGGGCATCGAGCAGTACTTC. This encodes CASSRTGGIEQYF.

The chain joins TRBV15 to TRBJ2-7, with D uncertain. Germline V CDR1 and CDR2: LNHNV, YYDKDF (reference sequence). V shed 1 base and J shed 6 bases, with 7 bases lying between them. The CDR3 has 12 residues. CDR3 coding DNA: TGTGCCACCAGCAGAGGTTCTGGCGAGCAGTACTTC. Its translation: CATSRGSGEQYF.

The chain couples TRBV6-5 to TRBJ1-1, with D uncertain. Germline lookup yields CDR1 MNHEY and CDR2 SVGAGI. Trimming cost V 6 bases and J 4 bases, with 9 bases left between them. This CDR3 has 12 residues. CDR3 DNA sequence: TGTGCCAGCAGCTCGTTCGGCACTGAAGCTTTCTTT. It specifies CASSSFGTEAFF.

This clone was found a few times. The CDR3 spells CASSITSGRAGNEQFF. The CDR3 coding sequence is TGTGCCAGCAGCATTACTAGCGGGAGGGCCGGGAATGAGCAGTTCTTC. This sequence joins TRBV7-6 and TRBJ2-1, with 13 bases fitting TRBD2. Per germline, CDR1 SGHVS and CDR2 FNYEAQ. The CDR3 covers 16 residues. The ends lost 5 bases at V and 7 bases at J; junction bases unmatched: 8.

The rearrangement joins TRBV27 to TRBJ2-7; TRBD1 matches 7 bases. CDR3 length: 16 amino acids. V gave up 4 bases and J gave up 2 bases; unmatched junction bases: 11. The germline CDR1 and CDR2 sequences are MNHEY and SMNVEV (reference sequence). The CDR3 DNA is TGTGCCAGCAGTTCTATCGGGGACAGTAAGCCCTACGAGCAGTACTTC. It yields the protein CASSSIGDSKPYEQYF.

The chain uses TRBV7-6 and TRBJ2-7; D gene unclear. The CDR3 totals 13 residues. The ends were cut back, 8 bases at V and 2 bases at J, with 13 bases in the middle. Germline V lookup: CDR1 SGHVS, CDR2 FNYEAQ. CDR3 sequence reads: CASSEGYAYEQYF. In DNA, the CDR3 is TGTGCCAGCTCGGAAGGGTATGCCTACGAGCAGTACTTC.

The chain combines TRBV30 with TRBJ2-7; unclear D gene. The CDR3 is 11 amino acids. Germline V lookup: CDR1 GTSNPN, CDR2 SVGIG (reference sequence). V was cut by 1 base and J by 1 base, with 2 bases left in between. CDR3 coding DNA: TGTGCCTGGAGTGCGTCCTACGAGCAGTACTTC. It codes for CAWSASYEQYF.

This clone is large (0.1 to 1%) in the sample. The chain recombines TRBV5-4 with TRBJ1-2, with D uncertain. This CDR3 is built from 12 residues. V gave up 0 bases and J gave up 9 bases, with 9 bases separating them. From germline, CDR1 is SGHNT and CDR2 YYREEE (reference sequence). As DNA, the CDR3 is TGTGCCAGCAGCTTGGTGCAAGATCGCTACACCTTC. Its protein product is CASSLVQDRYTF.

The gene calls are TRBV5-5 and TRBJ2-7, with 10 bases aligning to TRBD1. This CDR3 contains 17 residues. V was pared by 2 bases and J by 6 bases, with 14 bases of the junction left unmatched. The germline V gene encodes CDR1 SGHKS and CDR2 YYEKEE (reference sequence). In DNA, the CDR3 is TGTGCCAGCAGCTTCTTAGGGGGGGACAGGGGTACGGGCGAGCAGTACTTC. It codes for CASSFLGGDRGTGEQYF.

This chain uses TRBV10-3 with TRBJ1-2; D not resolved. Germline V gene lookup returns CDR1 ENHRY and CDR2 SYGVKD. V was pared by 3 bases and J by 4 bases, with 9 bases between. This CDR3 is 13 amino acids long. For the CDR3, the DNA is TGTGCCATCAGTGACCACTCAACCTATGGCTACACCTTC. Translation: CAISDHSTYGYTF.

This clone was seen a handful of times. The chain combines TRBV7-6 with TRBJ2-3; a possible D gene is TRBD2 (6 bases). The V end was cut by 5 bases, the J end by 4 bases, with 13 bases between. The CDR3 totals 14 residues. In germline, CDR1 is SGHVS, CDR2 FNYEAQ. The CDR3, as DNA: TGTGCCAGCAGCCCCCGGGGGTGGCCAGATACGCAGTATTTT. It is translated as CASSPRGWPDTQYF.

CDR3 DNA sequence: TGTGCCAGCAGCTTAGTTGGAGACACCGGGGAGCTGTTTTTT. It is translated as CASSLVGDTGELFF. The rearrangement links TRBV7-6 to TRBJ2-2; D is undetermined. Germline V gene sequence: CDR1 SGHVS, CDR2 FNYEAQ. Trimming took off 1 base at V and 3 bases at J, with 6 bases between the two ends. The CDR3 is 14 residues long.

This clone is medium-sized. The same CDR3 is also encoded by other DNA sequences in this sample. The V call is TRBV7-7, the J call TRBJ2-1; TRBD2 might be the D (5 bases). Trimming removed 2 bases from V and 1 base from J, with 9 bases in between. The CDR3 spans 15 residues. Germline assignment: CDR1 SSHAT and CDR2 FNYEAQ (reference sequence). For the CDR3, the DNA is TGTGCCAGCAGCTTATCCGGGGTATCCTACAATGAGCAGTTCTTC. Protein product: CASSLSGVSYNEQFF.

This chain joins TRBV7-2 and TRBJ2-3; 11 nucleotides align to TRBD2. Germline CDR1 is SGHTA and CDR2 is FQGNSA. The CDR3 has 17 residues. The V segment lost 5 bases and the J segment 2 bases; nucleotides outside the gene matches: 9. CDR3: CASSPIAGGLITDTQYF. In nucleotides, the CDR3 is TGTGCCAGCAGCCCGATAGCGGGAGGGCTAATCACAGATACGCAGTATTTT.

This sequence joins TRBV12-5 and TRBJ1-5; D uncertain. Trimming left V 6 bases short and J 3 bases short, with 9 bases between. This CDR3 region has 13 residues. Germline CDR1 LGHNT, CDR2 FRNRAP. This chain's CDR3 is CASGRGDNQPQHF. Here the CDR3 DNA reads TGTGCTAGTGGACGGGGAGACAATCAGCCCCAGCATTTT.

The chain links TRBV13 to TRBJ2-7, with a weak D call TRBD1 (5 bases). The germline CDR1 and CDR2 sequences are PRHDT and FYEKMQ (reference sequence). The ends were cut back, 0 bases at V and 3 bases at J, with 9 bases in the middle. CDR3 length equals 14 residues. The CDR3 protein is CASSLGDNLYEQYF. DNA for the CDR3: TGTGCCAGCAGCTTAGGGGACAATCTCTACGAGCAGTACTTC.

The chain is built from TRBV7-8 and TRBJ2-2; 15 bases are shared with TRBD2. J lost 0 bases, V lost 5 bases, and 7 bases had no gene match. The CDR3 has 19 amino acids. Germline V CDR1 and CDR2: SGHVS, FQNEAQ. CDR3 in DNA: TGTGCCAGCAGCCTCGGACTAGCGGGAGGGCCGTCGAACACCGGGGAGCTGTTTTTT. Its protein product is CASSLGLAGGPSNTGELFF.

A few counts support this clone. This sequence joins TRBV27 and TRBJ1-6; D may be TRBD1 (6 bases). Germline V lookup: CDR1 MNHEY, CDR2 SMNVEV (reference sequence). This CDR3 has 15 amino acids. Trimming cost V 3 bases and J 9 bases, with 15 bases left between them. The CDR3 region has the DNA TGTGCCAGCAGTTTTCCCGGACAGCATACTTCACCCCTCCACTTT. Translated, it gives CASSFPGQHTSPLHF.

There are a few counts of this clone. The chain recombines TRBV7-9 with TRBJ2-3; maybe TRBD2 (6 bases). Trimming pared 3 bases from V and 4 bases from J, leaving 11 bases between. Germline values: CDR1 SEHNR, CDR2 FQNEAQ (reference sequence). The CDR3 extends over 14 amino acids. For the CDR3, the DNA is TGTGCCAGCAGCTTCGGTGGGGAGGCAGATACGCAGTATTTT. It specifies CASSFGGEADTQYF. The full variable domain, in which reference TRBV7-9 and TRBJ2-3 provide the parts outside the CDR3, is DTGVSQNPRHKITKRGQNVTFRCDPISEHNRLYWYRQTLGQGPEFLTYFQNEAQLEKSRLLSDRFSAERPKGSFSTLEIQRTEQGDSAMYLCASSFGGEADTQYFGPGTRLTVL.

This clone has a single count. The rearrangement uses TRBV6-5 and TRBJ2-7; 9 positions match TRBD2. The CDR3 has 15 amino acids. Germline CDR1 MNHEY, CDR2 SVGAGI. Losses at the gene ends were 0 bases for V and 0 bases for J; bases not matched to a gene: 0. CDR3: CASSYSSGSSYEQYF. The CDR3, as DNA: TGTGCCAGCAGTTACTCTAGCGGGAGCTCCTACGAGCAGTACTTC.

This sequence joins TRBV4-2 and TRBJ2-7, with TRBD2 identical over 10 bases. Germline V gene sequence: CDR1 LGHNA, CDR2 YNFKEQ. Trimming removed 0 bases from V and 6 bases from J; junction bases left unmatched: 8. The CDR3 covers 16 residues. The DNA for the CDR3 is TGTGCCAGCAGCCAAGACGCGAGCGGGAGGGCCGGCGAGCAGTACTTC. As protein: CASSQDASGRAGEQYF.

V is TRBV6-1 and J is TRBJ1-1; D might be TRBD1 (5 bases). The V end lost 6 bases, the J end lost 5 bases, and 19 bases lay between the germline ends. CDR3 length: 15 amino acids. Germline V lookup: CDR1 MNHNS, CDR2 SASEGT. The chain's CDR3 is CASSVWGPDATEAFF. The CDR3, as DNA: TGTGCCAGCAGCGTATGGGGCCCTGACGCAACTGAAGCTTTCTTT.

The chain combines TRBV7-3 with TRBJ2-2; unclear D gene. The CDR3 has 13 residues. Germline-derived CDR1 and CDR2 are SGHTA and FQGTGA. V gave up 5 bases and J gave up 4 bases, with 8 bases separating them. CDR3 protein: CASSAVGTGELFF. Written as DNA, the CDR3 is TGTGCCAGCAGCGCCGTGGGCACCGGGGAGCTGTTTTTT.

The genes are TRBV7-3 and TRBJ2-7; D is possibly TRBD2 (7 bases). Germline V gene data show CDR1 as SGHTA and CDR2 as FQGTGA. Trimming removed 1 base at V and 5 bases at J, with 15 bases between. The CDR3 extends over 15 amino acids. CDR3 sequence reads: CASSLNPGGPHEQYF. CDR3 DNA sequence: TGTGCCAGCAGCTTAAATCCGGGGGGCCCCCACGAGCAGTACTTC. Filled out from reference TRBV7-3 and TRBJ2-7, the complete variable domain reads GAGVSQTPSNKVTEKGKYVELRCDPISGHTALYWYRQSLGQGPEFLIYFQGTGAADDSGLPNDRFFAVRPEGSVSTLKIQRTERGDSAVYLCASSLNPGGPHEQYFGPGTRLTVT.

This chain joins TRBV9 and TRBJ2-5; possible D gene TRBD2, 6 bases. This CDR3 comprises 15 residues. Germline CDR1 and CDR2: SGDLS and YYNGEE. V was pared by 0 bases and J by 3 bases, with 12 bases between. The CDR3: CASSVVPGAKETQYF. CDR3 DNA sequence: TGTGCCAGCAGCGTAGTACCGGGAGCGAAAGAGACCCAGTACTTC. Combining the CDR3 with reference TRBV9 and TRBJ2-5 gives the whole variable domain DSGVTQTPKHLITATGQRVTLRCSPRSGDLSVYWYQQSLDQGLQFLIQYYNGEERAKGNILERFSAQQFPDLHSELNLSSLELGDSALYFCASSVVPGAKETQYFGPGTRLLVL.

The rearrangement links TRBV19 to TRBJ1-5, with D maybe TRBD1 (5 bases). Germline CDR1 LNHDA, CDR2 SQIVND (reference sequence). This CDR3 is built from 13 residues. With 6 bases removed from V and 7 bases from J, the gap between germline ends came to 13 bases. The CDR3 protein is CASSMGKGQPQHF. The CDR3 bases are TGTGCCAGTAGCATGGGGAAGGGGCAGCCCCAGCATTTT.